This TCR beta chain was sequenced for a study of cytomegalovirus exposure and HLA in healthy donors. Overall study: Earlier work reported around 110 million unique TCR beta sequences from about 180 million T cells.

Turning to this clone: What it recognizes is unknown.

Germline V gene lookup returns CDR1 KGHSH and CDR2 LQKENI. This CDR3 spans 13 amino acids. The V end lost 3 bases, the J end lost 8 bases, and 13 bases lay between the germline ends. Whole-study results and caveats: TCR beta chains associated with HLA were, in a later analysis, more clonally expanded than equally common others. Rarity held for most TCR sequences, but there were some public TCRs that occurred in many donors.

Primers for the PCR totalled 60 Vbeta and 13 Jbeta. Data came from immunoSEQ multiplex PCR; TCRdb stores just in-frame clones and leaves some out. This table holds 95,000 to 150,000 clones, around 85% found once. Source material: PBMCs. This TCR was sampled from a man aged 25-45 years in good health and CMV-seronegative. The V and J genes are TRBV18 and TRBJ1-2; D possibly corresponds to TRBD1 (5 bases). The CDR3: CASSPNQGDGYTF. CDR3 coding DNA: TGTGCCAGCTCACCTAATCAGGGTGACGGCTACACCTTC.